This T cell receptor beta chain was obtained from a study of graft-versus-host responses after intestinal transplantation. As for the study in general: Once they had received anti-thymocyte globulin induction, all recipients took tacrolimus and steroids for approximately three years.

Libraries were prepared by immunoSEQ multiplex PCR; TCRdb keeps only in-frame clonotypes and omits some of them. The sample holds more than 85,000 clones, 82% seen once. As concerns this clone: Its antigen is as yet unknown.

Trimming took off 5 bases at V and 5 bases at J, with 15 bases between the two ends. This CDR3 comprises 14 residues. Germline V lookup: CDR1 SGHVS, CDR2 FNYEAQ. This chain links TRBV7-6 with TRBJ1-1, with D possibly matching TRBD1 (6 bases). This TCR derives from a human donor who received an intestinal transplant. The specimen was unstimulated CD4+ T cells sorted from spleen or lymph node cells, collected before intestinal transplant. The CDR3 DNA reads TGTGCCAGCAGCCCCACAGGGATTAGAACTGAAGCTTTCTTT. Translating gives CASSPTGIRTEAFF.